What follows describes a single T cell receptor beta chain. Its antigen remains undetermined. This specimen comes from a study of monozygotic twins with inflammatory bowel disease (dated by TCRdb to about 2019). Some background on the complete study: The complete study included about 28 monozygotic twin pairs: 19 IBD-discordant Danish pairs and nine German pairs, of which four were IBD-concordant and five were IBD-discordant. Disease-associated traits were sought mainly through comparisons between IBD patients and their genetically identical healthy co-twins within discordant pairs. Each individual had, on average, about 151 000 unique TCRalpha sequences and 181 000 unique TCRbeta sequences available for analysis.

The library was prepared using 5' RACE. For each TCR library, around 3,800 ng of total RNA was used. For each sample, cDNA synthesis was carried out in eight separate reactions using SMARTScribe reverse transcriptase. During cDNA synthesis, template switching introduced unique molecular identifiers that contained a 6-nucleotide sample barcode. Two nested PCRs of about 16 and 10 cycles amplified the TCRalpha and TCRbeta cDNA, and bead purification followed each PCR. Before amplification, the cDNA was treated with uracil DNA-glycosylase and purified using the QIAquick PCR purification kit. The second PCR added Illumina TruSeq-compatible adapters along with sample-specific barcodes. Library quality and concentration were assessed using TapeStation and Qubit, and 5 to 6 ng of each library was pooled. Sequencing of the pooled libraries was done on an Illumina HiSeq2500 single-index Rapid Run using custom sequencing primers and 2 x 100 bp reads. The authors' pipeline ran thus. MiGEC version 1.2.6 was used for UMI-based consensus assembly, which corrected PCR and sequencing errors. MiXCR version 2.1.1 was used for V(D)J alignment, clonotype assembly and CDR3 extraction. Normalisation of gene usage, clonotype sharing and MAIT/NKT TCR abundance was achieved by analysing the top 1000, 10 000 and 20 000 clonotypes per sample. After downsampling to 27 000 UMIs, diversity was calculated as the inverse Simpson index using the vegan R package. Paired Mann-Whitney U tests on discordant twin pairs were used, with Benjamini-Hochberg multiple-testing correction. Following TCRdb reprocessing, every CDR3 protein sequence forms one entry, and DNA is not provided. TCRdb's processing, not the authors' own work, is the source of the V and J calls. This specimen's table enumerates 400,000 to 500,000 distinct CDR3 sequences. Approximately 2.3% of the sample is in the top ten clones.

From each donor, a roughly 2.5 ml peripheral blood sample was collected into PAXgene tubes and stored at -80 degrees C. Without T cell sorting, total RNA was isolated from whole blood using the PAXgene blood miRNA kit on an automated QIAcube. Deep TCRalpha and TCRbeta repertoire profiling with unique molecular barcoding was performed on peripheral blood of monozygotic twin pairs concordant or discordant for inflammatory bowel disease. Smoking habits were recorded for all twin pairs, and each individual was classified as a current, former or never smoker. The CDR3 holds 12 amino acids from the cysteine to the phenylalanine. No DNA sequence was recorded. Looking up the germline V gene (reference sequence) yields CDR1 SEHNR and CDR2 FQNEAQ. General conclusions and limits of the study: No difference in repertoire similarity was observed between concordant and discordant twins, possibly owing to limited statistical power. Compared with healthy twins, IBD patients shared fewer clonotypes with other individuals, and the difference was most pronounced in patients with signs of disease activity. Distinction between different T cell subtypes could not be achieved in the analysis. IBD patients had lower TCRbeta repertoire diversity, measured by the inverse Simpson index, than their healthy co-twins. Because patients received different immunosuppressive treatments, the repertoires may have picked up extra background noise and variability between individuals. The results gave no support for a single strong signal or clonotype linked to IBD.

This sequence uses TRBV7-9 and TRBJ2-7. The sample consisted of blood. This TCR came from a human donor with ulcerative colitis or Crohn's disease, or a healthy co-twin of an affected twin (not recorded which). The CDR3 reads CASSLEIYEQYF. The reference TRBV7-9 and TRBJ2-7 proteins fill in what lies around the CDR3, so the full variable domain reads DTGVSQNPRHKITKRGQNVTFRCDPISEHNRLYWYRQTLGQGPEFLTYFQNEAQLEKSRLLSDRFSAERPKGSFSTLEIQRTEQGDSAMYLCASSLEIYEQYFGPGTRLTVT.